This T cell receptor (beta chain) was profiled in a study of cytomegalovirus exposure and HLA in healthy donors. CDR1 is MNHEY and CDR2 is SMNVEV in the germline V gene (reference sequence). Trimming removed 6 bases from V and 6 bases from J; junction bases left unmatched: 4. This CDR3 spans 13 amino acids. Repertoires were generated with immunoSEQ multiplex PCR, while TCRdb's copy carries only in-frame clones and drops some. Here the sample spans 250,000 to 400,000 clones, nearly 90% being singletons. Sequenced input: PBMCs. The source of this sequence is a man aged 25 to 40 in good health and CMV-seronegative. This sequence joins TRBV27 and TRBJ2-1, with TRBD1 identical over 8 bases. CDR3: CASRRTGTNEQFF. In DNA form, the CDR3 reads TGTGCCAGCAGGAGGACAGGGACCAATGAGCAGTTCTTC.